This T cell receptor beta chain appears in the sequencing data of a study of blood T cells in healthy people across ages. General observations from the study: Versus aged donors, long-lived donors had higher diversity and more naive CD4+ cells.

Points on this clonotype: Its antigen is not known.

Then a second PCR, running roughly 7 to 11 cycles, was carried out with a sample-barcoded 5' primer and a J-beta primer mix. From each sample, at least 3 million paired-end reads containing CDR3 were obtained. One entry per CDR3 protein results from TCRdb running MiXCR on the 5' RACE reads. The data show approximately 770,000 distinct CDR3 sequences, 58% seen once. The CDR3 covers 10 residues. V was trimmed by 7 bases and J by 2 bases, leaving 1 base between them. Germline lookup yields CDR1 SNHLY and CDR2 FYNNEI. This clonotype was obtained from a man between 25 and 39 years old in good health. The sequenced sample consisted of blood. The J gene is TRBJ2-3, the V gene TRBV2, with unresolved D. The CDR3 DNA sequence: TGTGCCAGCAACACAGATACGCAGTATTTT. Protein: CASNTDTQYF.